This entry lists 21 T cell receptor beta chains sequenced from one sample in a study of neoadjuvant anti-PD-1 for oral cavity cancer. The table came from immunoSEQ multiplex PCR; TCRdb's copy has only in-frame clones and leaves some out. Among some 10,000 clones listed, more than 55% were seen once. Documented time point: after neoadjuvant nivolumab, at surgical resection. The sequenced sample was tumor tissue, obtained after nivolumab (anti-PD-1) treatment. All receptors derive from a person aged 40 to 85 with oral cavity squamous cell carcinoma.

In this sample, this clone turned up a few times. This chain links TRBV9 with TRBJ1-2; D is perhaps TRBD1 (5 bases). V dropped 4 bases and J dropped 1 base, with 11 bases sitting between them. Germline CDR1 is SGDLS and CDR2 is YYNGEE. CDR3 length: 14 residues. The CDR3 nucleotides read TGTGCCAGCAGCCCGGGACGGTTTAACTATGGCTACACCTTC. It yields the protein CASSPGRFNYGYTF.

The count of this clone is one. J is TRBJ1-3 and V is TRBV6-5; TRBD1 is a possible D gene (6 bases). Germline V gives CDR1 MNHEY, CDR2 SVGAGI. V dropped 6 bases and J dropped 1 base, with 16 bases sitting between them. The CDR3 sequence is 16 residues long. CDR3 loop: CASRYDGRGSGNTIYF. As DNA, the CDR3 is TGTGCCAGCAGATACGATGGCAGGGGTTCTGGAAACACCATATATTTT.

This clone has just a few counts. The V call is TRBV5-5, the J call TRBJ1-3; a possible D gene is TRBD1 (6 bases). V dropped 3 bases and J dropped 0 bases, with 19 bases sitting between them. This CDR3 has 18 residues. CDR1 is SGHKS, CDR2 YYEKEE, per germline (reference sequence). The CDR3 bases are TGTGCCAGCAGCTCCTTCGCGGGAACAGGGAGCTCTGGAAACACCATATATTTT. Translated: CASSSFAGTGSSGNTIYF.

The CDR3 loop is CASRLDLGANEKLFF. The CDR3 bases are TGTGCCAGCAGATTGGACTTGGGGGCTAATGAAAAACTGTTTTTT. J is TRBJ1-4 and V is TRBV2; a possible D gene is TRBD1 (5 bases). This CDR3 has 15 amino acids. Between the trimmed V and J ends, which lost 6 bases and 3 bases, there was a span of 14 bases. The germline V gene encodes CDR1 SNHLY and CDR2 FYNNEI.

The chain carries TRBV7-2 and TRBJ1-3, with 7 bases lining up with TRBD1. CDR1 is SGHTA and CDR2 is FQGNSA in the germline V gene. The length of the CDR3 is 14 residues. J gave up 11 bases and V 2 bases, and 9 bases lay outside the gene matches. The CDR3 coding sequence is TGTGCCAGCAGCTTAAGAGGGGGCTACAAAGCCATATATTTT. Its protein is CASSLRGGYKAIYF. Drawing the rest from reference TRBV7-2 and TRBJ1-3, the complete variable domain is GAGVSQSPSNKVTEKGKDVELRCDPISGHTALYWYRQSLGQGLEFLIYFQGNSAPDKSGLPSDRFSAERTGGSVSTLTIQRTQQEDSAVYLCASSLRGGYKAIYFGEGSWLTVV.

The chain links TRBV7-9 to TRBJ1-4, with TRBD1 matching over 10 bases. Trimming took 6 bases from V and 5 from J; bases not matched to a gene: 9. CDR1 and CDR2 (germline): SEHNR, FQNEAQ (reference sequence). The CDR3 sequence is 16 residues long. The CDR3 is CASSYGAGQGNEKLFF. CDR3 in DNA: TGTGCCAGCAGTTATGGTGCGGGACAGGGGAATGAAAAACTGTTTTTT.

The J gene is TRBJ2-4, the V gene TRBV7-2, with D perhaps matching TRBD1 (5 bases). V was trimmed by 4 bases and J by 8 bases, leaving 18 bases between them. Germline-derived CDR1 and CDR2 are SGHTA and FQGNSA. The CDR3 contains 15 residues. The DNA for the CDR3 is TGTGCCAGCAGCTCGTCGTTGGGGCCGGCGGACATTCAGTACTTC. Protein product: CASSSSLGPADIQYF. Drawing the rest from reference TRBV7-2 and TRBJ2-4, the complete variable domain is GAGVSQSPSNKVTEKGKDVELRCDPISGHTALYWYRQSLGQGLEFLIYFQGNSAPDKSGLPSDRFSAERTGGSVSTLTIQRTQQEDSAVYLCASSSSLGPADIQYFGAGTRLSVL.

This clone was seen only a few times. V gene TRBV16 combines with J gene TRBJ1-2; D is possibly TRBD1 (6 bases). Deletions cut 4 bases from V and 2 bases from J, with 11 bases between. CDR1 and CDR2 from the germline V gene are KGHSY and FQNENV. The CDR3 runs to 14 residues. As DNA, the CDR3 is TGTGCCAGCAGCCGCCGGACAGCGAACTATGGCTACACCTTC. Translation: CASSRRTANYGYTF.

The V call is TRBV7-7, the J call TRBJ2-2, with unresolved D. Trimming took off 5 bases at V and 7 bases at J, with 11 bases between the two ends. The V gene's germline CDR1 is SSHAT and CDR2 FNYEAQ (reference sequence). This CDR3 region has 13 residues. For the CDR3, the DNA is TGTGCCAGCAGCCCTTCGGTAGGCGGGGAGCTGTTTTTT. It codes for CASSPSVGGELFF.

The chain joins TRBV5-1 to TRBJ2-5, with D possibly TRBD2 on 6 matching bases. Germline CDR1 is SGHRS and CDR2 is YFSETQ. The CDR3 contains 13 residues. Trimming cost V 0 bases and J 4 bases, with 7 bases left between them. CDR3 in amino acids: CASSLAGGETQYF. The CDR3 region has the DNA TGCGCCAGCAGCTTGGCCGGGGGAGAGACCCAGTACTTC.

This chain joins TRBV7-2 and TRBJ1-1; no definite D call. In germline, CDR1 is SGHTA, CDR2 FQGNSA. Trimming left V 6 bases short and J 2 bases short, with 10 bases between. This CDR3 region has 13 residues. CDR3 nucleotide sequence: TGTGCCAGCAGTACGGGCCCTAACACTGAAGCTTTCTTT. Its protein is CASSTGPNTEAFF.

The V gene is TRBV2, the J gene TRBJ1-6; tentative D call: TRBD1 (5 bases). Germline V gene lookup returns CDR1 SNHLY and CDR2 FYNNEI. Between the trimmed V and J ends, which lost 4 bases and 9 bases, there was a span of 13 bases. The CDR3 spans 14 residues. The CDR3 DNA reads TGTGCCAGCAGTGTCCCCAGGGCTGGTTCACCCCTCCACTTT. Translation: CASSVPRAGSPLHF.

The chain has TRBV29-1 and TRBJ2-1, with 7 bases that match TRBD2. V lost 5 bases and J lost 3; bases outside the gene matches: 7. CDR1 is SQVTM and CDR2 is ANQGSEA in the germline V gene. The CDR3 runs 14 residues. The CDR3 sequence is CSVRGRDRYNEQFF. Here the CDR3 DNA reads TGCAGCGTTAGAGGGAGGGATCGCTACAATGAGCAGTTCTTC.

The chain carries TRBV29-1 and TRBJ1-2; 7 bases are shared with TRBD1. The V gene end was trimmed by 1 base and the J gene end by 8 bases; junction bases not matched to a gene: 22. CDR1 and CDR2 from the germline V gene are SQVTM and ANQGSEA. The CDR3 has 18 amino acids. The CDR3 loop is CSVEVPGGSSTGEEGYTF. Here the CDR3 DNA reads TGCAGCGTTGAAGTCCCCGGGGGATCCTCAACAGGGGAAGAAGGCTACACCTTC.

CDR3 region: CASSHKKQAAFSYGYTF. DNA for the CDR3: TGTGCCAGCAGCCACAAAAAACAGGCAGCCTTTTCTTATGGCTACACCTTC. The V call is TRBV14, the J call TRBJ1-2; a weak D match, TRBD1 (5 bases). The length of the CDR3 is 17 residues. Trimming shortened V by 3 bases and J by 5 bases, and 22 bases separated the two germline ends. From germline, CDR1 is SGHDN and CDR2 FVKESK.

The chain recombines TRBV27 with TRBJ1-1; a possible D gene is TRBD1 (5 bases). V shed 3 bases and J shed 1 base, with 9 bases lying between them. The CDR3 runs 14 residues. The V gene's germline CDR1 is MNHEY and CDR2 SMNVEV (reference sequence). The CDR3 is CASSFRAKNTEAFF. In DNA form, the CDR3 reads TGTGCCAGCAGTTTCAGGGCGAAGAACACTGAAGCTTTCTTT.

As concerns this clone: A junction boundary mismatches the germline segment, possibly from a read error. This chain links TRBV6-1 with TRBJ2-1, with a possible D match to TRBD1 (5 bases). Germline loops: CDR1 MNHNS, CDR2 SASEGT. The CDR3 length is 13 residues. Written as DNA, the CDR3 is TGTGCCAGCAGTGAAGGTTGGGGCTTTGTCATGATCTTC. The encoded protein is CASSEGWGFVMIF.

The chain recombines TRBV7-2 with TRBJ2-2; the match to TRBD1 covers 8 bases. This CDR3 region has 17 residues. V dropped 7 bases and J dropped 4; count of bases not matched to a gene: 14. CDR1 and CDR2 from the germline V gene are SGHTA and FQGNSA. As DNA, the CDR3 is TGTGCCAGCACGACAGGGGCAAGGGAAGTCGTCACCGGGGAGCTGTTTTTT. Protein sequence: CASTTGAREVVTGELFF.

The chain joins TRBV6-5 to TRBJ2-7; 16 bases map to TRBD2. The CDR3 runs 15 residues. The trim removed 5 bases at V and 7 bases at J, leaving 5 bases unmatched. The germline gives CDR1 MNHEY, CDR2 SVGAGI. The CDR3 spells CASSTPGLAGGEQYF. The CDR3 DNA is TGTGCCAGCAGTACACCGGGACTAGCGGGGGGGGAGCAGTACTTC.

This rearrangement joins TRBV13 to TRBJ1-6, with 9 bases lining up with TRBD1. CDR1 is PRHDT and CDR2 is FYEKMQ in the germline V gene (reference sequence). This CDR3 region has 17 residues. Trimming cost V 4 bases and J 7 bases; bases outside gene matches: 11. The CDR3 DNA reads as TGTGCCAGCAGCTCGCTAAGACAGGGGGTTTACAATTCACCCCTCCACTTT. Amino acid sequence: CASSSLRQGVYNSPLHF. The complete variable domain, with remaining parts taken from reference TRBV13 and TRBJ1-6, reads AAGVIQSPRHLIKEKRETATLKCYPIPRHDTVYWYQQGPGQDPQFLISFYEKMQSDKGSIPDRFSAQQFSDYHSELNMSSLELGDSALYFCASSSLRQGVYNSPLHFGNGTRLTVT.

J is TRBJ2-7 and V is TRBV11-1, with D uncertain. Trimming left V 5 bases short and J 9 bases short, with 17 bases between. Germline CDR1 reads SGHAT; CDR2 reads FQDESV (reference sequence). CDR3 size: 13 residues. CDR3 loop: CASSALQGAAQYF. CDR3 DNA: TGTGCCAGCAGCGCCCTACAAGGCGCCGCGCAGTACTTC.